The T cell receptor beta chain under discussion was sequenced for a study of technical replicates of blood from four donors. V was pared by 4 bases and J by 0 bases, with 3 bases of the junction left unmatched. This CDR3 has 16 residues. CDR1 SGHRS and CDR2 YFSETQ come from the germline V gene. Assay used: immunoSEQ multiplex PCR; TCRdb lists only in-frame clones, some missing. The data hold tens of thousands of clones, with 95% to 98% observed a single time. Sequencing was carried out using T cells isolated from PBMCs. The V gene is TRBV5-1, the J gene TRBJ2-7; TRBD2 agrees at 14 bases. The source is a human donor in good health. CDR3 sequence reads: CASSPGTSGSSYEQYF. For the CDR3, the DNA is TGCGCCAGCAGCCCTGGGACTAGCGGGAGCTCCTACGAGCAGTACTTC.